This is a list of T cell receptor beta chains from one sample in a study of Ad26.COV2.S vaccination and SARS-CoV-2 variants. Repertoires were generated with immunoSEQ multiplex PCR, while TCRdb's copy carries only in-frame clones and drops some. The table records approximately 340,000 clones, about 88% of them present only once. Sequenced material: peripheral blood, taken in a trial of Ad26.COV2.S vaccine versus placebo. These receptors came from a person aged 18-60 years who received the Ad26.COV2.S COVID-19 vaccine or a placebo. Each CDR3 is given with its conserved first and last residue. The order of the fields is CDR3 length, D gene, V gene, J gene, clone size, CDR3 DNA, CDR3 protein. D genes are given only for firm matches. The size of a clone is reported for some rows only, either as once, few or many, or as a class for expanded clones.

CDR3 length: 14
D gene: TRBD1
V gene: TRBV14
J gene: TRBJ2-2
clone size: NA
CDR3 DNA: TGTGCCAGCAGCAAGGACAGGGTATCCGGGGAGCTGTTTTTT
CDR3 protein: CASSKDRVSGELFF

CDR3 length: 16
D gene: TRBD1
V gene: TRBV30
J gene: TRBJ1-2
clone size: NA
CDR3 DNA: TGTGCCTGGAGTAGAGGGACAGCGGGTAACTTCTATGGCTACACCTTC
CDR3 protein: CAWSRGTAGNFYGYTF

CDR3 length: 15
D gene: TRBD2
V gene: TRBV13
J gene: TRBJ2-1
clone size: NA
CDR3 DNA: TGTGCCAGCCTTGGGGGAACTAGCGGCTACAATGAGCAGTTCTTC
CDR3 protein: CASLGGTSGYNEQFF

CDR3 length: 14
D gene: NA
V gene: TRBV27
J gene: TRBJ1-1
clone size: NA
CDR3 DNA: TGTGCCAGCAGTTTCGGGGGGTCGAACACTGAAGCTTTCTTT
CDR3 protein: CASSFGGSNTEAFF

CDR3 length: 14
D gene: NA
V gene: TRBV5-6
J gene: TRBJ1-4
clone size: NA
CDR3 DNA: TGTGCCAGCAGCTTCGGGACTGGAGTTGCCGGGGTTCGGTTT
CDR3 protein: CASSFGTGVAGVRF

CDR3 length: 16
D gene: TRBD2
V gene: TRBV13
J gene: TRBJ2-7
clone size: NA
CDR3 DNA: TGTGCCAGCAGCCCGATCGGTGGGGGGGAAGGCTACGAGCAGTACTTC
CDR3 protein: CASSPIGGGEGYEQYF

CDR3 length: 11
D gene: NA
V gene: TRBV29-1
J gene: TRBJ2-7
clone size: NA
CDR3 DNA: TGCAGCGTTCGTTTTTCCTACGAGCAGTACTTC
CDR3 protein: CSVRFSYEQYF

CDR3 length: 14
D gene: NA
V gene: TRBV3-1/TRBV3-2
J gene: TRBJ2-7
clone size: NA
CDR3 DNA: TGTGCCAGCAGCCAAGACAGCAGGGTCTACGAGCAGTACTTC
CDR3 protein: CASSQDSRVYEQYF

CDR3 length: 16
D gene: TRBD2
V gene: TRBV5-1
J gene: TRBJ2-7
clone size: NA
CDR3 DNA: TGCGCCAGCAGCTTGGCCCCAAGCGGGGGGGCCTACGAGCAGTACTTC
CDR3 protein: CASSLAPSGGAYEQYF

CDR3 length: 14
D gene: NA
V gene: TRBV28
J gene: TRBJ2-5
clone size: NA
CDR3 DNA: TGTGCCAGCAGGCCTAGCCCTGGGATGGAGACCCAGTACTTC
CDR3 protein: CASRPSPGMETQYF

CDR3 length: 15
D gene: TRBD1
V gene: TRBV28
J gene: TRBJ1-3
clone size: once
CDR3 DNA: TGTGCCAGCCAAACGACAGGGGTCGACGGAAACACCATATATTTT
CDR3 protein: CASQTTGVDGNTIYF

CDR3 length: 16
D gene: TRBD1
V gene: TRBV27
J gene: TRBJ1-1
clone size: NA
CDR3 DNA: TGTGCCAGCAGTTCCCTGAAGGGGGCTTTGAACACTGAAGCTTTCTTT
CDR3 protein: CASSSLKGALNTEAFF

CDR3 length: 19
D gene: TRBD2
V gene: TRBV4-1
J gene: TRBJ2-2
clone size: NA
CDR3 DNA: TGCGCCAGCAGCCAGAGCCTAGCGGGGGGCCCCGGCGGGAACCGGGAGCTGTTTTTT
CDR3 protein: CASSQSLAGGPGGNRELFF

CDR3 length: 15
D gene: NA
V gene: TRBV7-2
J gene: TRBJ1-5
clone size: NA
CDR3 DNA: TGTGCCAGCAGCTTTAAGCCGGGGCAAAATCAGCCCCAGCATTTT
CDR3 protein: CASSFKPGQNQPQHF

CDR3 length: 15
D gene: TRBD1
V gene: TRBV7-9
J gene: TRBJ2-1
clone size: NA
CDR3 DNA: TGTGCCAGCAGCTTAAAGGGGACAGTACGGGGTGAGCAGTTCTTC
CDR3 protein: CASSLKGTVRGEQFF

CDR3 length: 14
D gene: NA
V gene: TRBV7-6
J gene: TRBJ2-7
clone size: NA
CDR3 DNA: TGTGCCAGCAGCCCTCCGACACCATCTTACGAGCAGTACTTC
CDR3 protein: CASSPPTPSYEQYF

CDR3 length: 14
D gene: NA
V gene: TRBV7-6
J gene: TRBJ1-5
clone size: once
CDR3 DNA: TGTGCCAGCAGCTTAGGGCAGGGCGGTCAGCCCCAGCATTTT
CDR3 protein: CASSLGQGGQPQHF

CDR3 length: 15
D gene: NA
V gene: TRBV24-1
J gene: TRBJ2-1
clone size: NA
CDR3 DNA: TGTGCCACCAGTGCCCCGGGGCTGAACTACAATGAGCAGTTCTTC
CDR3 protein: CATSAPGLNYNEQFF

CDR3 length: 14
D gene: NA
V gene: TRBV28
J gene: TRBJ2-7
clone size: few
CDR3 DNA: TGTGCCAGCAGAAACCCAACACCTACCTACGAGCAGTACTTC
CDR3 protein: CASRNPTPTYEQYF

CDR3 length: 17
D gene: TRBD1
V gene: TRBV5-1
J gene: TRBJ2-3
clone size: once
CDR3 DNA: TGCGCCAGCAGCTTGGCGGACAGGCCTCTTCCCGCAGATACGCAGTATTTT
CDR3 protein: CASSLADRPLPADTQYF

CDR3 length: 19
D gene: TRBD2
V gene: TRBV6-4
J gene: TRBJ2-6
clone size: NA
CDR3 DNA: TGTGCCAGCAGTGACTCGGGACTAGCGGCCAGCTCTGGGGCCAACGTCCTGACTTTC
CDR3 protein: CASSDSGLAASSGANVLTF

CDR3 length: 15
D gene: TRBD1
V gene: TRBV24-1
J gene: TRBJ2-7
clone size: NA
CDR3 DNA: TGTGCCACCGAGCAAGGGACAGGGGGCTTCTACGAGCAGTACTTC
CDR3 protein: CATEQGTGGFYEQYF

CDR3 length: 12
D gene: NA
V gene: TRBV5-5
J gene: TRBJ2-7
clone size: NA
CDR3 DNA: TGTGCCAGCAGCTCCGCAATCTACGAGCAGTACTTC
CDR3 protein: CASSSAIYEQYF

CDR3 length: 16
D gene: NA
V gene: TRBV7-9
J gene: TRBJ2-2
clone size: few
CDR3 DNA: TGTGCCAGCAGCCATCAAAGGACGGTTAACACCGGGGAGCTGTTTTTT
CDR3 protein: CASSHQRTVNTGELFF

CDR3 length: 15
D gene: NA
V gene: TRBV27
J gene: TRBJ1-5
clone size: NA
CDR3 DNA: TGTGCCAGCAGCCCCCAGGGTCGGAGCAATCAGCCCCAGCATTTT
CDR3 protein: CASSPQGRSNQPQHF

CDR3 length: 16
D gene: NA
V gene: TRBV6-5
J gene: TRBJ2-2
clone size: once
CDR3 DNA: TGTGCCAGCAGTTACTCGAGGCTAGTTGGTACCGGGGAGCTGTTTTTT
CDR3 protein: CASSYSRLVGTGELFF

CDR3 length: 18
D gene: NA
V gene: TRBV28
J gene: TRBJ2-6
clone size: NA
CDR3 DNA: TGTGCCAGCAGTTTTTCGGTGACAGGCGACTCTGGGGCCAACGTCCTGACTTTC
CDR3 protein: CASSFSVTGDSGANVLTF

CDR3 length: 14
D gene: NA
V gene: TRBV19
J gene: TRBJ2-3
clone size: once
CDR3 DNA: TGTGCCAGTAGTATTGTCACAGGCACAGATACGCAGTATTTT
CDR3 protein: CASSIVTGTDTQYF

CDR3 length: 15
D gene: NA
V gene: TRBV7-2
J gene: TRBJ2-2
clone size: NA
CDR3 DNA: TGTGCCAGCAGCTTAGCATGGACCTACACCGGGGAGCTGTTTTTT
CDR3 protein: CASSLAWTYTGELFF

CDR3 length: 17
D gene: NA
V gene: TRBV11-2
J gene: TRBJ2-3
clone size: NA
CDR3 DNA: TGTGCCAGCAGCGCAGGGGGACTGACTAGTTACACAGATACGCAGTATTTT
CDR3 protein: CASSAGGLTSYTDTQYF

CDR3 length: 14
D gene: NA
V gene: TRBV19
J gene: TRBJ2-3
clone size: NA
CDR3 DNA: TGTGCCAGTAGTGGAGTCATTCGCACAGATACGCAGTATTTT
CDR3 protein: CASSGVIRTDTQYF

CDR3 length: 14
D gene: NA
V gene: TRBV3-1/TRBV3-2
J gene: TRBJ1-3
clone size: NA
CDR3 DNA: TGTGCCAGCAGCCAAGGCCCGGGGGCAGACACCATATATTTT
CDR3 protein: CASSQGPGADTIYF

CDR3 length: 15
D gene: TRBD2
V gene: TRBV5-4
J gene: TRBJ2-7
clone size: once
CDR3 DNA: TGTGCCAGCAGCTTTCCTAGCGGGGGGGCGGGCGAGCAGTACTTC
CDR3 protein: CASSFPSGGAGEQYF

CDR3 length: 13
D gene: TRBD2
V gene: TRBV15
J gene: TRBJ2-1
clone size: NA
CDR3 DNA: TGTGCCACCGGGCAGCGGGAGTACAATGAGCAGTTCTTC
CDR3 protein: CATGQREYNEQFF

CDR3 length: 17
D gene: NA
V gene: TRBV3-1/TRBV3-2
J gene: TRBJ2-3
clone size: NA
CDR3 DNA: TGTGCCAGCAGCCAAGGCCGTTCTAGGGCGGGGACAGATACGCAGTATTTT
CDR3 protein: CASSQGRSRAGTDTQYF

CDR3 length: 12
D gene: NA
V gene: TRBV29-1
J gene: TRBJ1-2
clone size: NA
CDR3 DNA: TGCAGCGTTGTTAAATGGGAGGCGGGCTACACCTTC
CDR3 protein: CSVVKWEAGYTF

CDR3 length: 13
D gene: NA
V gene: TRBV5-3
J gene: TRBJ1-5
clone size: few
CDR3 DNA: TGTGCCAGAAGCCCTGAACAAGTAAGGAAACGGTTTTTT
CDR3 protein: CARSPEQVRKRFF

CDR3 length: 15
D gene: NA
V gene: TRBV11-2
J gene: TRBJ2-2
clone size: NA
CDR3 DNA: TGTGCCAGCAGCACCGTAATTAAGCGGCCGGGGGAGCTGTTTTTT
CDR3 protein: CASSTVIKRPGELFF

CDR3 length: 13
D gene: NA
V gene: TRBV20-1
J gene: TRBJ2-2
clone size: NA
CDR3 DNA: TGCAGTGCTAGTCTGGCAGCTACCGGGGAGCTGTTTTTT
CDR3 protein: CSASLAATGELFF

CDR3 length: 14
D gene: TRBD2
V gene: TRBV2
J gene: TRBJ2-1
clone size: NA
CDR3 DNA: TGTGCCAGCAGTGATGGACTAGCGGACAATGAGCAGTTCTTC
CDR3 protein: CASSDGLADNEQFF

CDR3 length: 15
D gene: TRBD1
V gene: TRBV19
J gene: TRBJ1-5
clone size: NA
CDR3 DNA: TGTGCCAGTAGTAGCGGACAGGGTTGGAATCAGCCCCAGCATTTT
CDR3 protein: CASSSGQGWNQPQHF

CDR3 length: 12
D gene: NA
V gene: TRBV7-9
J gene: TRBJ2-7
clone size: NA
CDR3 DNA: TGTGCCAGCAGCTTCTGGGGGGCCGAGCAGTACTTC
CDR3 protein: CASSFWGAEQYF

CDR3 length: 14
D gene: NA
V gene: TRBV4-1
J gene: TRBJ2-7
clone size: NA
CDR3 DNA: TGCGCCAGCAGCCAAGTCGGGGTTTACCACGAGCAGTACTTC
CDR3 protein: CASSQVGVYHEQYF

CDR3 length: 13
D gene: NA
V gene: TRBV9
J gene: TRBJ1-1
clone size: NA
CDR3 DNA: TGTGCCAGCAGCGCCCGGGTCTCAGGCGAAGCTTTCTTT
CDR3 protein: CASSARVSGEAFF

CDR3 length: 15
D gene: TRBD1
V gene: TRBV18
J gene: TRBJ1-2
clone size: few
CDR3 DNA: TGTGCCAGCTCCAGAGAGACAGGGCTATACTATGGCTACACCTTC
CDR3 protein: CASSRETGLYYGYTF

CDR3 length: 15
D gene: TRBD2
V gene: TRBV3-1/TRBV3-2
J gene: TRBJ2-7
clone size: NA
CDR3 DNA: TGTGCCAGCAGCAAGGGACTAGCGCTTTCCTACGAGCAGTACTTC
CDR3 protein: CASSKGLALSYEQYF

CDR3 length: 14
D gene: TRBD2
V gene: TRBV28
J gene: TRBJ2-7
clone size: NA
CDR3 DNA: TGTGCCAGCGGATTGCTGACGGGAGGCTACGAGCAGTACTTC
CDR3 protein: CASGLLTGGYEQYF

CDR3 length: 14
D gene: NA
V gene: TRBV13
J gene: TRBJ2-7
clone size: NA
CDR3 DNA: TGTGCCAGCAGCTTCGGCGGGGGCGGGGACGAGCAGTACTTC
CDR3 protein: CASSFGGGGDEQYF

CDR3 length: 14
D gene: TRBD1
V gene: TRBV28
J gene: TRBJ1-2
clone size: NA
CDR3 DNA: TGTGCCAGCAGTTCTTCAGGGGGCTTACGAGGCTACACCTTC
CDR3 protein: CASSSSGGLRGYTF

CDR3 length: 15
D gene: TRBD1
V gene: TRBV10-3
J gene: TRBJ1-4
clone size: once
CDR3 DNA: TGTGCCATCAGTGAACAGGACAGGGGGAGTGAAAAACTGTTTTTT
CDR3 protein: CAISEQDRGSEKLFF